This is a list of T cell receptor beta chains from one sample in a study of identical twins. TCRdb re-called the 5' RACE reads through MiXCR, storing one row per CDR3 protein. The table shows under 800,000 distinct CDR3 sequences, with about 20% occurring only once. This sample also belongs to another study, concerning T cells expressing NK-cell markers.

The material sequenced was PBMCs. The receptors here all came from a woman younger than 30 in good health. Both conserved end residues are part of each CDR3.

V gene	J gene	CDR3 protein
TRBV10-3	TRBJ1-1	CAISDRQTEAFF
TRBV20-1	TRBJ1-3	CSARGRSGNTIYF
TRBV6-2/TRBV6-3	TRBJ2-7	CASSYRSRGFDEQYF
TRBV20-1	TRBJ2-7	CSARDALASSYEQYF
TRBV20-1	TRBJ2-3	CSGKVAGSIDTQYF
TRBV6-4	TRBJ2-3	CASSEASTDTQYF
TRBV5-4	TRBJ1-4	CASSLDRDFTKLFF
TRBV29-1	TRBJ2-3	CSVGDIGTDTQYF
TRBV12-3/TRBV12-4	TRBJ2-3	CASSPTRDTQYF
TRBV20-1	TRBJ1-3	CSAADSGKGNTIYF
TRBV6-1	TRBJ1-2	CASSPPPGAGYTF
TRBV20-1	TRBJ2-5	CSARTSGGEETQYF
TRBV25-1	TRBJ1-1	CASSEVGGVAEAFF
TRBV5-1	TRBJ2-1	CASSLDGTNNEQFF
TRBV6-1	TRBJ2-1	CASTHRDSPYNEQFF
TRBV6-5	TRBJ2-5	CASSYRDSSETQYF
TRBV3-1	TRBJ2-2	CASSQLAGGAAGELFF
TRBV12-3/TRBV12-4	TRBJ2-1	CASSSLGPNEQFF
TRBV29-1	TRBJ2-7	CSVEGRGLYEQYF
TRBV5-6	TRBJ2-6	CASSMMGWGIGSGANVLTF
TRBV20-1	TRBJ2-7	CSARARHWEDEQYF
TRBV20-1	TRBJ2-7	CSATRQGIYEQYF
TRBV5-6	TRBJ2-3	CASSVRGTQYF
TRBV29-1	TRBJ2-7	CSVDGGSGSYEQYF
TRBV12-5	TRBJ1-1	CASGLVPRQARPEAFF